This T cell receptor beta chain came from a study of cytotoxic CD8 clonotypes in ibrutinib-treated CLL. Comments on this clone: The antigen is undetermined.

General study findings and limits: Patients showed higher baseline clonality than age-matched healthy donors, and it tracked circulating CD8+ T-cell counts. Once treatment began, public clonotypes, which were uncommon, contracted or stayed stable.

CDR3 length equals 14 residues. V shed 2 bases, J shed 0 bases, and the junction held 3 bases outside the gene matches. Germline V gives CDR1 GTSNPN, CDR2 SVGIG (reference sequence). Data came from immunoSEQ multiplex PCR; TCRdb stores just in-frame clones and leaves some out. The sample consists of about 200,000 clones, roughly three quarters of them appearing once. The TCR sequence derives from a human donor with chronic lymphocytic leukemia. The sample was PBMCs, taken after 12 months of ibrutinib treatment. The chain has TRBV30 and TRBJ2-7, with TRBD2 matching 8 bases. Here the CDR3 reads CAWSNGGASYEQYF. CDR3 DNA sequence: TGTGCCTGGAGTAACGGGGGGGCCTCCTACGAGCAGTACTTC.